A single sample is the source of the 17 T cell receptor beta chains below, sequenced in a study of patients and donors after allogeneic stem cell transplantation (TCRdb year 2020). The library was generated by RT-PCR. The sequencing machine was a NextSeq 550. The public reads were quality trimmed at Q25 with fastp and then assembled into clones with MiXCR by TCRdb, keeping productive beta chains. Each record represents a unique CDR3 protein, reported with the most common genes and DNA among its rows. The sample table holds hundreds of thousands of distinct CDR3 sequences, of which approximately 16% were seen once. Of the sample, 6.5% to 7.5% falls within the top ten clones. Sequences were obtained from blood, either unsorted or a sorted T cell fraction (not recorded which). These receptors all stem from a human donor who was either an allogeneic HSCT recipient or a stem cell or donor lymphocyte infusion donor (not recorded which). It is not recorded whose cells these are; they may come from a transplant donor.

CDR3 nucleotide sequence: TGTGCCAGCAGTCCTCGGGACAGGTGGAACACTGAAGCTTTCTTT. Encoded protein: CASSPRDRWNTEAFF. The chain uses TRBV12-3 or TRBV12-4 and TRBJ1-1; 8 nucleotides align to TRBD1. The CDR3 runs 15 residues. V lost 5 bases, J lost 1 base, and 6 bases stayed unmatched.

There are a few counts of this clonotype. The CDR3 bases are TGTGCCAGCAGAAAAACGGGACGCATCTACAATGAGCAGTTCTTC. Its protein product is CASRKTGRIYNEQFF. The chain employs TRBV11-2 and TRBJ2-1, with D perhaps TRBD1 or TRBD2 (5 bases each). CDR1 is SGHAT, CDR2 FQNNGV, per germline. The CDR3 has 15 amino acids. V dropped 6 bases and J dropped 3 bases, with 15 bases sitting between them.

The V call is TRBV6-2 or TRBV6-3, the J call TRBJ1-2, with a weak D call TRBD1 (5 bases). The CDR3 totals 13 residues. Trimming removed 0 bases from V and 9 bases from J, with 11 bases in between. The germline V gene encodes CDR1 MNHEY and CDR2 SVGEGT. The CDR3 sequence is CASSYSGTYRYTF. As DNA, the CDR3 is TGTGCCAGCAGTTACTCTGGGACGTATCGCTACACCTTC.

V and J are TRBV6-2 or TRBV6-3 and TRBJ2-3; D unresolved. This CDR3 region has 14 residues. The germline V gene has CDR1 MNHEY and CDR2 SVGEGT. V dropped 9 bases and J dropped 5 bases, with 18 bases sitting between them. CDR3 loop: CASAGRRQRDTQYF. The CDR3 nucleotides are TGTGCCAGTGCCGGACGGCGGCAGCGAGATACGCAGTATTTT.

Only a few counts were recorded for this clonotype. The rearrangement links TRBV19 to TRBJ2-1, with TRBD1 matching over 10 bases. Germline assignment: CDR1 LNHDA and CDR2 SQIVND (reference sequence). This CDR3 is 16 amino acids long. Losses at the gene ends were 6 bases for V and 2 bases for J; bases not matched to a gene: 7. The CDR3 DNA follows: TGTGCCAGTAGAAAGGGACAGGGGCGAACCTACAATGAGCAGTTCTTC. This codes for CASRKGQGRTYNEQFF.

CDR3 coding DNA: TGTGCCAGCAGCCCCCAGTGGGACCCTAATGAGCAGTTCTTC. Translating gives CASSPQWDPNEQFF. The chain couples TRBV7-9 to TRBJ2-1; D possibly uses TRBD1 or TRBD2 (5 bases each). CDR1 and CDR2 (germline): SEHNR, FQNEAQ (reference sequence). CDR3 length: 14 residues. The V end was cut by 5 bases, the J end by 7 bases, with 15 bases between.

The rearrangement uses TRBV3-1 and TRBJ2-7; 15 bases match TRBD2. CDR3 length: 16 residues. Germline assignment: CDR1 LGHDT and CDR2 YNNKEL (reference sequence). The V segment lost 5 bases and the J segment 5 bases; nucleotides outside the gene matches: 7. CDR3 loop: CASSLGLAGGRNEQYF. As DNA, the CDR3 is TGTGCCAGCAGCTTAGGACTAGCGGGAGGGCGGAACGAGCAGTACTTC.

There are many counts of this clonotype. This chain connects TRBV12-3 or TRBV12-4 to TRBJ2-2; D gene unclear. V dropped 1 base and J dropped 6 bases, with 6 bases sitting between them. This CDR3 is built from 13 residues. CDR3 in amino acids: CASSLGWAGELFF. The DNA for the CDR3 is TGTGCCAGCAGTTTAGGGTGGGCCGGGGAGCTGTTTTTT.

This sequence joins TRBV4-1 and TRBJ2-1, with D possibly being TRBD2 (6 bases). This CDR3 comprises 17 residues. CDR1 and CDR2 from the germline V gene are MGHRA and YSYEKL. V shed 1 base and J shed 3 bases, with 16 bases lying between them. CDR3: CASSQGALARSYNEQFF. The CDR3 nucleotides read TGCGCCAGCAGCCAAGGGGCTCTAGCGAGGAGCTACAATGAGCAGTTCTTC.

There are a few counts of this clonotype. The chain recombines TRBV10-3 with TRBJ2-1; 8 bases map to TRBD2. Looked up from germline, CDR1 is ENHRY and CDR2 is SYGVKD. Trimming cost V 3 bases and J 2 bases; bases outside gene matches: 6. The CDR3 covers 16 residues. The CDR3, as DNA: TGTGCCATCAGTGACCCGGGACTAGATACCTACAATGAGCAGTTCTTC. Translating gives CAISDPGLDTYNEQFF.

This clonotype was counted between two and nine times. The chain combines TRBV12-3 or TRBV12-4 with TRBJ1-2; D not certain. V was trimmed by 1 base and J by 3 bases, leaving 6 bases between them. CDR3 size: 13 residues. This CDR3 is CASSLDSHYGYTF. In DNA form, the CDR3 reads TGTGCCAGCAGTTTAGACAGCCACTATGGCTACACCTTC.

The chain uses TRBV6-5 and TRBJ2-6; D is ambiguous. Germline V gives CDR1 MNHEY, CDR2 SVGAGI. The length of the CDR3 is 15 residues. Trimming pared 0 bases from V and 4 bases from J, leaving 7 bases between. This chain's CDR3 is CASSYSTGGANVLTF. The CDR3 DNA reads as TGTGCCAGCAGTTACTCGACTGGAGGGGCCAACGTCCTGACTTTC.

This clonotype has only a few counts. V and J are TRBV5-1 and TRBJ2-2; a weak D match, TRBD2 (6 bases). This CDR3 contains 15 residues. Trimming cost V 0 bases and J 6 bases, with 12 bases left between them. CDR1 SGHRS and CDR2 YFSETQ come from the germline V gene. The DNA of the CDR3 is TGCGCCAGCAGCTTGGGATCGGGAGTGGCCGGGGAGCTGTTTTTT. Its translation: CASSLGSGVAGELFF.

The chain recombines TRBV20-1 with TRBJ2-7; D perhaps matches TRBD2 (6 bases). CDR3 length equals 15 residues. Germline V gene lookup returns CDR1 DFQATT and CDR2 SNEGSKA (reference sequence). Trimming left V 0 bases short and J 5 bases short, with 17 bases between. The CDR3 loop is CSARDPASVFNEQYF. In DNA, the CDR3 is TGCAGTGCTAGAGACCCGGCTAGCGTGTTCAACGAGCAGTACTTC.

Only a few counts were recorded for this clonotype. The gene calls are TRBV2 and TRBJ1-5, with TRBD1 identical over 7 bases. V trimming: 6 bases; J trimming: 2 bases; junction bases outside the gene matches: 7. The CDR3 totals 15 residues. Germline V CDR1 and CDR2: SNHLY, FYNNEI. The CDR3 DNA reads as TGTGCCAGCAGAGACAGGGTGACGGGCAATCAGCCCCAGCATTTT. Amino acid sequence: CASRDRVTGNQPQHF.

V and J are TRBV11-3 and TRBJ2-7, with D maybe TRBD2 (6 bases). Looked up from germline, CDR1 is SGHNT and CDR2 is YENEEA. Trimming removed 6 bases at V and 2 bases at J, with 11 bases between. This CDR3 has 13 amino acids. The CDR3, as DNA: TGTGCCAGCAGTTCCCGGGGGACCTACGAGCAGTACTTC. It encodes CASSSRGTYEQYF.

The chain employs TRBV11-2 and TRBJ2-2; possibly TRBD2 for D (6 bases). Germline V gene data show CDR1 as SGHAT and CDR2 as FQNNGV. The CDR3 length is 18 residues. With 6 bases removed from V and 6 bases from J, the gap between germline ends came to 26 bases. The CDR3 protein is CASSSVGRTDGLAGELFF. CDR3 coding DNA: TGTGCCAGCAGTTCAGTGGGGAGGACCGACGGCCTGGCCGGGGAGCTGTTTTTT.